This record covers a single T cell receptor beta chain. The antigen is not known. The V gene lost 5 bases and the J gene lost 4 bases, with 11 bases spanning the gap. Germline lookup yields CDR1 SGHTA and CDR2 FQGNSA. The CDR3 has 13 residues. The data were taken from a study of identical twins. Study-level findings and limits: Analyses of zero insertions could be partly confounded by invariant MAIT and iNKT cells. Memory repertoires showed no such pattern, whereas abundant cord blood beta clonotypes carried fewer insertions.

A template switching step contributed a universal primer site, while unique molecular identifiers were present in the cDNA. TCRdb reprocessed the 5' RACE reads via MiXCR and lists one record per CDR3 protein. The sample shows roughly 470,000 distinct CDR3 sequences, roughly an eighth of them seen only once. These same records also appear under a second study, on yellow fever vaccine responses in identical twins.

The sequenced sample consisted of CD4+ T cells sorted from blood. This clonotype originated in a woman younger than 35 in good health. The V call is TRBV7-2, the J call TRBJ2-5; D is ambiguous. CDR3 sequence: CASSPPSLETQYF. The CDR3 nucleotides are TGTGCCAGCAGCCCACCTTCTTTAGAGACCCAGTACTTC.